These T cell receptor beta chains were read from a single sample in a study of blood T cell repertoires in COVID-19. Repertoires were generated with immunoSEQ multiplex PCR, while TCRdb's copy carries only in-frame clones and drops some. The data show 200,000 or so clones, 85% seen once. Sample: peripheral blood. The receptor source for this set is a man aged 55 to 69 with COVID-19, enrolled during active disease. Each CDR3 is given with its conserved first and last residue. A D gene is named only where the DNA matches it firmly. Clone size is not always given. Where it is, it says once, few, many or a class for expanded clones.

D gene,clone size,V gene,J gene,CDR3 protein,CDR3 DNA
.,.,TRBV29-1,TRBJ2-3,CSTLQGTDTQYF,TGCAGCACCCTACAGGGCACAGATACGCAGTATTTT
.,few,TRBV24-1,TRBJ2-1,CATSELPAHEQFF,TGTGCCACCAGTGAACTCCCTGCCCATGAGCAGTTCTTC
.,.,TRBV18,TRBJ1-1,CASSPGPTEAFF,TGTGCCAGCTCACCAGGCCCCACTGAAGCTTTCTTT
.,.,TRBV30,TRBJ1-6,CAWSVRRVVSPLHF,TGTGCCTGGAGTGTACGCAGGGTGGTTTCACCCCTCCACTTT
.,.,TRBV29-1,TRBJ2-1,CSVSADGVNEQFF,TGCAGCGTTTCCGCCGACGGGGTGAATGAGCAGTTCTTC
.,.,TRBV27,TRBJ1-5,CASSFGGAQHF,TGTGCCAGCAGTTTTGGGGGGGCCCAGCATTTT
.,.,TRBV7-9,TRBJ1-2,CASSSTPGYTF,TGTGCCAGCAGCTCGACACCCGGCTACACCTTC
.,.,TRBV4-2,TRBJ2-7,CASSQDYDRMWEQYF,TGTGCCAGCAGCCAAGATTACGACAGGATGTGGGAGCAGTACTTC
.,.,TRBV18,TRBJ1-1,CASSPGPGAEAFF,TGTGCCAGCTCACCTGGGCCGGGAGCTGAAGCTTTCTTT
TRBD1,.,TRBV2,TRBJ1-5,CASGQGIQPQHF,TGTGCCAGTGGACAGGGGATTCAGCCCCAGCATTTT
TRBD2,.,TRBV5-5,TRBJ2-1,CASSLGGSMNNEQFF,TGTGCCAGCAGCTTAGGCGGGAGCATGAACAATGAGCAGTTCTTC
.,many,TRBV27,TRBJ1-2,CASSLSRVHGYTF,TGTGCCAGCAGTTTATCGCGGGTGCATGGCTACACCTTC
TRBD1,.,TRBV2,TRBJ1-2,CASSDTGGIYGYTF,TGTGCCAGCAGTGACACAGGGGGCATCTATGGCTACACCTTC
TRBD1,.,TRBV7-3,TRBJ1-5,CASSCKPDRADSNQPQHF,TGTGCCAGCAGCTGTAAACCAGACAGGGCCGATAGCAATCAGCCCCAGCATTTT
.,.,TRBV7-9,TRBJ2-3,CASSLSGTDTQYF,TGTGCCAGCAGCTTGTCAGGGACAGATACGCAGTATTTT
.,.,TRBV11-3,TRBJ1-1,CASSPSGGVNTEAFF,TGTGCCAGCAGCCCCTCAGGAGGGGTGAACACTGAAGCTTTCTTT